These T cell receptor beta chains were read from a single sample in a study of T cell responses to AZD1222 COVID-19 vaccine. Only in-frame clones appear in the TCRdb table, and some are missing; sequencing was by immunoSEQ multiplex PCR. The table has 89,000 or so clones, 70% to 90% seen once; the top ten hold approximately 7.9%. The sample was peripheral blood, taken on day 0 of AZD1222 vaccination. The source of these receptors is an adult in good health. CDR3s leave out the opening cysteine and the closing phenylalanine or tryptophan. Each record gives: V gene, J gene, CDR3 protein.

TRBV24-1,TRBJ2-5,ATSDFGDRETQY
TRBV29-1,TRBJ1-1,SVGSGGQGALNTEAF
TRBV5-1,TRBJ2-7,ASSLDTSYEQY
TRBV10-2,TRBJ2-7,ASSLGDEQY
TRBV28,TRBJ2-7,ASSSGLAGDEQY
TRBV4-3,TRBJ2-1,ASSQDNRGVLEQF
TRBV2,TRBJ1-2,ASSMGQLNYGYT
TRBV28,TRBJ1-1,ASSLMNTEAF
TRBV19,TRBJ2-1,ASSAYNEQF
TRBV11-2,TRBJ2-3,ASSPRSGSTDTQY
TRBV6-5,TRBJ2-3,ASSYVSSTDTQY
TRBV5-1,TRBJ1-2,ASSLGGEGYT
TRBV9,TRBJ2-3,ASSPGAGGRTDTQY
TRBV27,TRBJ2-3,ASTYLGRGWETQY
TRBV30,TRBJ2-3,AAEGLAGGEGTDTQY
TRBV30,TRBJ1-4,AWSVEGAGEKLF
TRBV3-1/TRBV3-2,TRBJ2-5,ASSLNVETQY
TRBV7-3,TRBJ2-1,ASSLTSVAGLRVEQF
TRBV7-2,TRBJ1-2,ASRIRSGKDQGDGYT
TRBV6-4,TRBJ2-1,ASSTSANYNEQF
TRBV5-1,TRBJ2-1,ASSLELAGGLDEQF
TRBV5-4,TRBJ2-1,ASSSRTSGSYNEQF
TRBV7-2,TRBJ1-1,ASSLAPDRESAF
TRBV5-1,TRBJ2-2,ASSLLPDTNTGELF
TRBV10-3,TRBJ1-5,AISESEEGGGNQPQH
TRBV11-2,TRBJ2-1,ASSLSAGRDNEQF
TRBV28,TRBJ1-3,ASTGGGGYSGNTIY
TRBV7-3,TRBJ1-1,ASSLNPRGEAF